This T cell receptor beta chain came from a study of CD8+CD57+ T cells in acquired aplastic anemia. On the study more broadly: Sorting CD4+ and CD8+ cells gave DNA averaging about 3.1 ug.

For sequencing, patients were chosen who had shown expansion of CD8+CD57+ cells by flow cytometry. The CDR3 spans 14 residues. After removal of 0 bases from V and 3 bases from J, the junction contained 1 base not matched to a gene. Per the germline V gene, CDR1 is LGHDT and CDR2 is YNNKEL (reference sequence). The sample holds many counts of this clonotype. Genomic DNA acted as the template from which TCR beta VDJ combination and CDR3 sequence profiling were carried out. TCRdb reanalysed the reads using MiXCR and keeps one entry per CDR3 protein. The table shows approximately 300,000 distinct CDR3 sequences, with under 65% occurring only once.

This chain uses TRBV3-1 with TRBJ2-5; 7 nucleotides align to TRBD2. What was sequenced was sorted CD4+, CD8+, or CD8+CD57+ T cells (not recorded which) from PBMCs. The sequence was obtained from a human donor with aplastic anemia. The CDR3, as DNA: TGTGCCAGCAGCCAAGATGGGAGGGAAGAGACCCAGTACTTC. As protein: CASSQDGREETQYF.